The clone carrying this TCR beta chain occurred a few times. The antigen is undetermined. These data are taken from a study of a mutant IDH1 vaccine in newly diagnosed glioma. Study-level background: Treated patients, around 60% male and around 38% female, averaged around 40 years of age. Earlier therapy was either radiotherapy, temozolomide, or both, and most got both.

Time point noted: week 11, during vaccination. Every vaccination contained 300 ug of the mutant IDH1 20-mer peptide and was paired with topical imiquimod. New WHO grade 3 or 4 astrocytomas that were IDH1-mutant and ATRX-lost occurred in the donors. Profiled with immunoSEQ multiplex PCR; TCRdb holds only in-frame clones, not every one. This sample yields 23,000 or so clones, of which 65% to 80% are seen a single time; about 8.2% belongs to the top ten. The CDR3 extends over 11 amino acids. In germline, CDR1 is GTSNPN, CDR2 SVGIG (reference sequence). Trimming stripped 1 base from V and 9 bases from J, with 9 bases between.

The chain is built from TRBV30 and TRBJ1-1; D unresolved. This receptor was obtained from a man aged 35 to 55 with glioma. Sequences were derived from PBMCs, sampled from a glioma patient whose treatment included an IDH1 peptide vaccine. CDR3 residues: CAWSEHLQAFF. CDR3 nucleotide sequence: TGTGCCTGGAGTGAGCACTTACAAGCTTTCTTT.